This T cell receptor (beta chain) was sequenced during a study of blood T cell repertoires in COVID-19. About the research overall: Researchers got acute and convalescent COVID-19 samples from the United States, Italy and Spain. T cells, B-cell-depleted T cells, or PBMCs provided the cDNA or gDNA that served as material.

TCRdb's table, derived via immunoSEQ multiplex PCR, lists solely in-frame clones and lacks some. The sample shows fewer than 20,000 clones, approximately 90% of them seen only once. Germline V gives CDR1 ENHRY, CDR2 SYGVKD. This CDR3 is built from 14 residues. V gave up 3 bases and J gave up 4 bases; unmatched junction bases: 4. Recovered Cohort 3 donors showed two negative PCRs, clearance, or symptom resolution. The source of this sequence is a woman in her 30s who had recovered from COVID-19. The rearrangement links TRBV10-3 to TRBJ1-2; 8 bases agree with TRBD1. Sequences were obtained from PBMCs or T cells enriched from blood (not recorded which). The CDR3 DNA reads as TGTGCCATCAGTGACGGACAGGGAATCTATGGCTACACCTTC. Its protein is CAISDGQGIYGYTF.